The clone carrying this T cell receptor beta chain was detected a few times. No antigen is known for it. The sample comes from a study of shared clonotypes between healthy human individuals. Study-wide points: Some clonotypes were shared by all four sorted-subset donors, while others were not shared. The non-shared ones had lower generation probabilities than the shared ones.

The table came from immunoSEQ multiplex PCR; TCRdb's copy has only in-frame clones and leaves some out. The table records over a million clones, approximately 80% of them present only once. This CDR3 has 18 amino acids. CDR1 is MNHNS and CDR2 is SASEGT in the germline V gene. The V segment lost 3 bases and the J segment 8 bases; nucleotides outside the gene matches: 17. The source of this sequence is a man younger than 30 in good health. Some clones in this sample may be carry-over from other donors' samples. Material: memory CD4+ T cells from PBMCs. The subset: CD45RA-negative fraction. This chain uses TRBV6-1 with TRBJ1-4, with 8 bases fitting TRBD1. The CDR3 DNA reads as TGTGCCAGCAGTGATCGGGGCCAGGGGGCGGTAGAAGGAGAAAAACTGTTTTTT. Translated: CASSDRGQGAVEGEKLFF.